The clone carrying this T cell receptor (beta chain) was counted at least ten times. Its antigen is not known. The data originate from a study of T cells in Graves' hyperthyroidism and ophthalmopathy. Study-wide results and limits: Appearing also in blood were most of the thyroid clonotypes expanded above 0.001.

The CDR3 length is 13 residues. Trimming cost V 8 bases and J 5 bases, with 15 bases left between them. CDR1 SNHLY and CDR2 FYNNEI come from the germline V gene. Graves' hyperthyroidism is called stable when ophthalmopathy does not progress within 18 months. Patients were excluded because of uncontrolled infection, other autoimmune disease, pregnancy or lactation. TCR beta CDR3 regions were amplified from RNA transcripts. During a first-round RT-PCR of the TCR CDR3, the HTBI primer set was used. TCRdb redid the calling of the multiplex PCR reads with MiXCR, one entry per CDR3 protein. The table has hundreds of thousands of distinct CDR3 sequences, roughly 40% seen once; the top ten hold about 9%.

The genes are TRBV2 and TRBJ1-2; tentatively, D is TRBD1 (5 bases). Source material: blood. This TCR was recovered from a man in his late teens or twenties with Graves' hyperthyroidism. The CDR3 region is CASADGEGYGYTF. CDR3 nucleotide sequence: TGTGCCAGCGCAGACGGCGAGGGGTATGGCTACACCTTC. Full variable domain (rest looked up from reference TRBV2 and TRBJ1-2): EPEVTQTPSHQVTQMGQEVILRCVPISNHLYFYWYRQILGQKVEFLVSFYNNEISEKSEIFDDQFSVERPDGSNFTLKIRSTKLEDSAMYFCASADGEGYGYTFGSGTRLTVV.